The clone carrying this T cell receptor (beta chain) was found many times. In making diagnoses, clinical symptoms, serum thyroxine and TRAb, thyroid ultrasound and orbital computed tomography were all used. The TCR beta CDR3 regions underwent amplification using RNA transcripts as the source. RT-PCR in the first round (using the HTBI primer set) targeted the TCR CDR3. MiXCR, applied by TCRdb to the multiplex PCR reads, yields one record per CDR3 protein. The table includes around 350,000 distinct CDR3 sequences, more than 14% detected once. This entry is derived from a study of T cells in Graves' hyperthyroidism and ophthalmopathy. The CDR3 is 16 amino acids. Germline V CDR1 and CDR2: MNHNS, SASEGT. J lost 0 bases, V lost 5 bases, and 4 bases had no gene match.

Source material: blood. The clonotype originates from a woman aged 30 to 39 with Graves' ophthalmopathy. The chain links TRBV6-1 to TRBJ2-3; TRBD2 aligns across 11 bases. CDR3 amino acids: CASSRTSGLSTDTQYF. In DNA form, the CDR3 reads TGTGCCAGCAGTCGGACTAGCGGGCTTAGCACAGATACGCAGTATTTT.